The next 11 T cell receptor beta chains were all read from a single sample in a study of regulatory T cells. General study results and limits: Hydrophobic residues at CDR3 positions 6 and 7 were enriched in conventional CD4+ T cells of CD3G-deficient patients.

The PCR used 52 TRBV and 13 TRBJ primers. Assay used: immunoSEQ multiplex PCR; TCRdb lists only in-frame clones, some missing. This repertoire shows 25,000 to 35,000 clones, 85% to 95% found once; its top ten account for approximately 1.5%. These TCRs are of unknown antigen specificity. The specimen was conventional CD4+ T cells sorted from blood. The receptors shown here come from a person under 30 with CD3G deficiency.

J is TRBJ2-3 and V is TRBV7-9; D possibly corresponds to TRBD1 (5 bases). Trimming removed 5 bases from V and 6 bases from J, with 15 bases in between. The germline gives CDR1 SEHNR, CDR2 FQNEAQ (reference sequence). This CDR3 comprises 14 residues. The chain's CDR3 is CASSHFGAGDTQYF. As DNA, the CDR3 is TGTGCCAGCAGCCATTTTGGGGCCGGGGATACGCAGTATTTT.

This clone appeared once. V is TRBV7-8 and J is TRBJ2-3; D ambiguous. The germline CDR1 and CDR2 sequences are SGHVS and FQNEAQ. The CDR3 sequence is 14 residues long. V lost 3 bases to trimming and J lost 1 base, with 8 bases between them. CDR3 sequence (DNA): TGTGCCAGCAGCTTCCGACTCGGCACAGATACGCAGTATTTT. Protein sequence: CASSFRLGTDTQYF.

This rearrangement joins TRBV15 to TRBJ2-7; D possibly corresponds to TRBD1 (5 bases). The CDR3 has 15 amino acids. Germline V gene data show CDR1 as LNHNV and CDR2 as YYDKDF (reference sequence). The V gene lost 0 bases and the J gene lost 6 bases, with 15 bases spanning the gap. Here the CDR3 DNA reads TGTGCCACCAGCAGAGATCTCGGCAGGGCAAGCGAGCAGTACTTC. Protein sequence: CATSRDLGRASEQYF.

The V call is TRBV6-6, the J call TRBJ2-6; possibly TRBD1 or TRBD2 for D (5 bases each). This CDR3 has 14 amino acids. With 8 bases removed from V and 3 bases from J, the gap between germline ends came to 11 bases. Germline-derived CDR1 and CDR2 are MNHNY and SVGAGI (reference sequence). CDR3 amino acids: CASGGYVGANVLTF. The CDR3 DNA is TGTGCCAGCGGGGGATACGTTGGGGCCAACGTCCTGACTTTC.

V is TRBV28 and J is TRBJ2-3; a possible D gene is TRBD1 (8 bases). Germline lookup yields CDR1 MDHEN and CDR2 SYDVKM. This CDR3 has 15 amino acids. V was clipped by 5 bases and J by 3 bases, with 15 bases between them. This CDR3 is CASSSGTGVTDTQYF. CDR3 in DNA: TGTGCCAGCAGTAGCGGGACAGGAGTAACAGATACGCAGTATTTT.

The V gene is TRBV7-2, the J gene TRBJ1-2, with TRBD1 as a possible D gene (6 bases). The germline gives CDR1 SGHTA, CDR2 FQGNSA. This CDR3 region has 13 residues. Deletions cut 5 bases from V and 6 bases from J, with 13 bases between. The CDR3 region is CASSLTGGNGYTF. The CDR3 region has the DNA TGTGCCAGCAGCCTGACAGGAGGGAATGGCTACACCTTC.

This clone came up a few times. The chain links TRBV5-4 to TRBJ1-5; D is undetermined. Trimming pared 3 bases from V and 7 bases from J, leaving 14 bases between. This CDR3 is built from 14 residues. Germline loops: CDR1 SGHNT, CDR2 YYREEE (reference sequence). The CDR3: CASSSSPGGQPQHF. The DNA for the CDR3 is TGTGCCAGCAGCTCCTCGCCCGGAGGGCAGCCCCAGCATTTT.

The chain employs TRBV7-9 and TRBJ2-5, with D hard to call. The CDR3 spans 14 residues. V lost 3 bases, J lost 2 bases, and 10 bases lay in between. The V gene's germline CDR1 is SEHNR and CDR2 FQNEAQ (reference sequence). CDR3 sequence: CASSFGNLQETQYF. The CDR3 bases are TGTGCCAGCAGCTTTGGCAATCTTCAAGAGACCCAGTACTTC.

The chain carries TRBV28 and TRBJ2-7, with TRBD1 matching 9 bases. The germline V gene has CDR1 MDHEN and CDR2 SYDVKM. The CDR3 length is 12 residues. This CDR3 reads CATGGRGNEQYF. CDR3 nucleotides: TGTGCTACAGGGGGCAGGGGCAACGAGCAGTACTTC.

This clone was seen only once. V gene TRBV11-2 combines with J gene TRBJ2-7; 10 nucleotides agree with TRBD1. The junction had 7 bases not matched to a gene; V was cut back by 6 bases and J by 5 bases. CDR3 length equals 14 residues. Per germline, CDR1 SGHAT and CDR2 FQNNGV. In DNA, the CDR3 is TGTGCCAGCAGGGTGACAGGGGGCCCCCACGAGCAGTACTTC. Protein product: CASRVTGGPHEQYF.

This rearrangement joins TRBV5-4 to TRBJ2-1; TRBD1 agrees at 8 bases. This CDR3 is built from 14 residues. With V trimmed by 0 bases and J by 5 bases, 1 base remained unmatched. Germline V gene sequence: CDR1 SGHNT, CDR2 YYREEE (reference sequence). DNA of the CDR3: TGTGCCAGCAGCTTGGCGGACAGGGACAATGAGCAGTTCTTC. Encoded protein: CASSLADRDNEQFF.